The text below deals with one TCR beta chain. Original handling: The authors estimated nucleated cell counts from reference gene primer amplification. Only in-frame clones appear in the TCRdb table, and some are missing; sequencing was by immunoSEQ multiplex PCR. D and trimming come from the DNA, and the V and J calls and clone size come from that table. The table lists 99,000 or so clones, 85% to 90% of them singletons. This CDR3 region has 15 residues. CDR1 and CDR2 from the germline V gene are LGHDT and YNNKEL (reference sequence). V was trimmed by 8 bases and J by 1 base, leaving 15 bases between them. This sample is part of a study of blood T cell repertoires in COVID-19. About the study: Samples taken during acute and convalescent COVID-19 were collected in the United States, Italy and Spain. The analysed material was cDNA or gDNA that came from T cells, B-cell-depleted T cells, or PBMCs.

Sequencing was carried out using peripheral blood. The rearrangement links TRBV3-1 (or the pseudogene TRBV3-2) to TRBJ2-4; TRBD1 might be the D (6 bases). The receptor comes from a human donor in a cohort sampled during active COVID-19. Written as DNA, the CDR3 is TGTGCCAGCCAGAACAGGGAATTGGCCAAAAACATTCAGTACTTC. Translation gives CASQNRELAKNIQYF.